The clone carrying this TCR beta chain was observed once. The sample is drawn from a study of blood T cell repertoires in COVID-19. TCRdb's table, derived via immunoSEQ multiplex PCR, lists solely in-frame clones and lacks some. The sample lists 200,000 to 250,000 clones, 70% to 90% seen once, with 0.87% in the top ten. Trimming shortened V by 0 bases and J by 0 bases, and 5 bases separated the two germline ends. This CDR3 is built from 14 residues. Germline assignment: CDR1 SGDLS and CDR2 YYNGEE. Sequencing input: PBMCs or T cells enriched from blood (not recorded which). The J gene is TRBJ2-3, the V gene TRBV9; D is unresolved. The receptor was derived from a middle-aged man who had been exposed to COVID-19. The CDR3 DNA reads TGTGCCAGCAGCGTAGAGAGTAGCACAGATACGCAGTATTTT. Its translation: CASSVESSTDTQYF. Looking up the rest from reference TRBV9 and TRBJ2-3 gives the full variable domain: DSGVTQTPKHLITATGQRVTLRCSPRSGDLSVYWYQQSLDQGLQFLIQYYNGEERAKGNILERFSAQQFPDLHSELNLSSLELGDSALYFCASSVESSTDTQYFGPGTRLTVL.